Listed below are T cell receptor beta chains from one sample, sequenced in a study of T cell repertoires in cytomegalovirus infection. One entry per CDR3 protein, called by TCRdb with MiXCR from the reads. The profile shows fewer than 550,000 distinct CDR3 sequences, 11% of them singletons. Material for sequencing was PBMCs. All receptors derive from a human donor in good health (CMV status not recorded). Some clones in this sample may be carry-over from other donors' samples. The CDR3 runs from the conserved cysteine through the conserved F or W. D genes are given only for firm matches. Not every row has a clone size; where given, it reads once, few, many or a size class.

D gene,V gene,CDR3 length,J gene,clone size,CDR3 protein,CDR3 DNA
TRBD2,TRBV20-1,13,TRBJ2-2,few,CSARGLAAGELFF,TGCAGTGCTAGAGGTCTAGCGGCCGGGGAGCTGTTTTTT
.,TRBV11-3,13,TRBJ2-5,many,CASSLAYQETQYF,TGTGCCAGCAGCTTAGCCTACCAAGAGACCCAGTACTTC
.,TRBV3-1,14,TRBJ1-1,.,CASSHLVLNTEAFF,TGTGCCAGCAGCCACTTAGTTTTGAACACTGAAGCTTTCTTT
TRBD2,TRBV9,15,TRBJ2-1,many,CASSPLLAAYNEQFF,TGTGCCAGCAGCCCCTTGCTAGCGGCCTACAATGAGCAGTTCTTC
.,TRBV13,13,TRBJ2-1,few,CASSFPIGNEQFF,TGTGCCAGCAGTTTCCCCATCGGCAATGAGCAGTTCTTC
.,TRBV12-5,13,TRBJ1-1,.,CASGLGGGARAFF,TGTGCTAGTGGTTTGGGGGGGGGAGCCCGAGCTTTCTTT
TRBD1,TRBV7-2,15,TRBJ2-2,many,CASSLMAGGTGELFF,TGTGCCAGCAGCTTAATGGCAGGGGGAACCGGGGAGCTGTTTTTT
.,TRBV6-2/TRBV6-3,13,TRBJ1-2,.,CASSRGPQGGYTF,TGTGCCAGCAGCCGGGGACCTCAAGGGGGCTACACCTTC
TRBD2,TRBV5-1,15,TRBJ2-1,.,CASSLVSGGPNEQFF,TGCGCCAGCAGCTTGGTATCGGGGGGGCCCAATGAGCAGTTCTTC
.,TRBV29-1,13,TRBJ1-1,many,CSVEEPANTEAFF,TGCAGCGTTGAAGAACCGGCGAACACTGAAGCTTTCTTT
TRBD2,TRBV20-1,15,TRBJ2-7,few,CSASAARGGSYEQYF,TGCAGTGCTAGCGCGGCCCGGGGGGGCAGCTACGAGCAGTACTTC
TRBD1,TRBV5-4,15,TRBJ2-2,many,CASSRDSVNTGELFF,TGTGCCAGCAGCCGGGACAGTGTGAACACCGGGGAGCTGTTTTTT
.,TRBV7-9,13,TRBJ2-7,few,CASREGITYEQYF,TGTGCCAGTCGAGAGGGCATTACCTACGAGCAGTACTTC
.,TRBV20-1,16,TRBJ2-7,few,CSARDYRGESSYEQYF,TGCAGTGCTAGAGACTACCGAGGGGAAAGCTCCTACGAGCAGTACTTC
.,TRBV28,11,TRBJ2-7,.,CASSLLLEQYF,TGTGCCAGCAGTTTATTGCTCGAGCAGTACTTC
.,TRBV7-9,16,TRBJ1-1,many,CASSLGGTVTRTEAFF,TGTGCCAGCAGCTTAGGGGGGACGGTTACGCGCACTGAAGCTTTCTTT
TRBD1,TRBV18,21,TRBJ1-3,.,CASSPLTPPGQGSSSGNTIYF,TGTGCCAGCTCACCACTTACACCCCCGGGACAGGGGTCAAGCTCTGGAAACACCATATATTTT
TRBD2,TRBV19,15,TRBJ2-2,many,CASSNSGRFTGELFF,TGTGCCAGTAGCAATAGCGGGAGGTTCACCGGGGAGCTGTTTTTT
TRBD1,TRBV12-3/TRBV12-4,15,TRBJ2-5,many,CASSPKTGGAETQYF,TGTGCCAGCAGTCCGAAGACAGGGGGCGCGGAGACCCAGTACTTC
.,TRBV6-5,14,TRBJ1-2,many,CASSKTAANYGYTF,TGTGCCAGCAGTAAGACAGCCGCTAACTATGGCTACACCTTC
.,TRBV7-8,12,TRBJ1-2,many,CASSPGGDGYTF,TGTGCCAGCAGCCCTGGAGGGGATGGCTACACCTTC
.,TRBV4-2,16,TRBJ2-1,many,CASSQEISSVYNEQFF,TGTGCCAGCAGCCAAGAGATTTCTAGCGTCTACAATGAGCAGTTCTTC
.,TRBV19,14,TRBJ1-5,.,CASSPINSNQPQHF,TGTGCCAGTAGTCCAATAAATAGCAATCAGCCCCAGCATTTT
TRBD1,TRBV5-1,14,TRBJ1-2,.,CASSFQTGPYGYTF,TGCGCCAGCAGCTTCCAGACAGGGCCCTATGGCTACACCTTC
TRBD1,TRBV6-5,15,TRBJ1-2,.,CASSYSGTANYGYTF,TGTGCCAGCAGTTACTCGGGGACAGCTAACTATGGCTACACCTTC
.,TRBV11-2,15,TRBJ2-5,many,CASSFHGQAQETQYF,TGTGCCAGCAGCTTTCATGGACAAGCCCAGGAGACCCAGTACTTC
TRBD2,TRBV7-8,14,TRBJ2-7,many,CASSYEREWYEQYF,TGTGCCAGCAGCTACGAGCGGGAGTGGTACGAGCAGTACTTC
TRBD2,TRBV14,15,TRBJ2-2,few,CASSPGLAHTGELFF,TGTGCCAGCAGCCCCGGACTAGCCCACACCGGGGAGCTGTTTTTT
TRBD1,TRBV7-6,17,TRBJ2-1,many,CASSSRRDRGSYNEQFF,TGTGCCAGCAGCTCCCGGCGGGACAGGGGCTCCTACAATGAGCAGTTCTTC
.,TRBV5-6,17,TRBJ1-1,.,CASSLDLGVYTNTEAFF,TGTGCCAGCAGCTTGGATTTAGGGGTGTACACGAACACTGAAGCTTTCTTT